This TCR beta chain was obtained from a study of cytomegalovirus exposure and HLA in healthy donors. In the PCR, 60 Vbeta and 13 Jbeta primers were used. Clones were sequenced by immunoSEQ multiplex PCR, and TCRdb holds only the in-frame ones, with some missing. Here the sample table reports some 110,000 clones. Comment on this clone: The antigen remains unidentified.

There are 17 residues in the CDR3. Germline-derived CDR1 and CDR2 are GTSNPN and SVGIG (reference sequence). With V trimmed by 2 bases and J by 2 bases, 13 bases remained unmatched. Whole-study results and caveats: Based on reports, TCR beta sequences accurately predicted HLA-A and HLA-B alleles for most subjects.

This chain links TRBV30 with TRBJ1-2; 8 bases line up with TRBD1. Material for sequencing was PBMCs. The sequence derives from a man aged 35 to 55 in good health and CMV-seronegative. CDR3 sequence (DNA): TGTGCCTGGAGTAAGGAAGGTGCAGGGGGCGCAAACTATGGCTACACCTTC. Translating gives CAWSKEGAGGANYGYTF.